Sequencing of this T cell receptor beta chain was carried out in a study of blood T cell repertoires in COVID-19. Study information: Samples came from the United States, Italy and Spain, spanning acute and convalescent COVID-19.

Germline values: CDR1 MNHEY, CDR2 SMNVEV (reference sequence). The CDR3 sequence is 15 residues long. V was trimmed by 6 bases and J by 0 bases, leaving 14 bases between them. Per the original methods: Estimation of nucleated cell counts was performed using reference gene primer amplification. Sequencing used immunoSEQ multiplex PCR; TCRdb keeps in-frame clones, though not all of them. That table gives V, J and clone size, and the DNA gave D and trimming. The table records around 160,000 clones, around four fifths of them present only once. In Cohort 3, a recovered donor had either two negative PCRs, clearance, or symptom resolution.

The source material was PBMCs or T cells enriched from blood (not recorded which). The rearrangement uses TRBV27 and TRBJ1-1; D may be TRBD1 (5 bases). This sequence originates from an older woman who had recovered from COVID-19. This CDR3 reads CASRSLTAMNTEAFF. The CDR3 nucleotides read TGTGCCAGCAGATCTTTGACAGCCATGAACACTGAAGCTTTCTTT.